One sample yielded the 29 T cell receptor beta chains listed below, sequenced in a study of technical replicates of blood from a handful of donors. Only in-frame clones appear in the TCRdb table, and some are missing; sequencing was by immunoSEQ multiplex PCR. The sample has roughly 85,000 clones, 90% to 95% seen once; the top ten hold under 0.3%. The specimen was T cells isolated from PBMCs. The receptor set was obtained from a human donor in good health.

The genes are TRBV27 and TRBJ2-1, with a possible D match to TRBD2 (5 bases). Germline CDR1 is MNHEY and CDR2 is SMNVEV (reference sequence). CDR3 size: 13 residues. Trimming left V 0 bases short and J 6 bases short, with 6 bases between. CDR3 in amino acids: CASSLSLANEQFF. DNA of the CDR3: TGTGCCAGCAGTTTATCCCTAGCCAATGAGCAGTTCTTC.

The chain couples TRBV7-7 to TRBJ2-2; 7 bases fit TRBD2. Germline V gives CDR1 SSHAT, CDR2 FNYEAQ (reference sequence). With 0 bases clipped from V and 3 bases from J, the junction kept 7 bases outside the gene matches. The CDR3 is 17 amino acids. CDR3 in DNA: TGTGCCAGCAGCTTAGCGCGTCCGGGGAGGGACACCGGGGAGCTGTTTTTT. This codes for CASSLARPGRDTGELFF.

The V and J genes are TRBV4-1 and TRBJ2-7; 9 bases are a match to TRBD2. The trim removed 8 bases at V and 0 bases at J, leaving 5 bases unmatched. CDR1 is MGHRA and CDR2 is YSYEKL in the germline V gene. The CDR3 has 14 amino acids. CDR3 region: CASGRTSDSYEQYF. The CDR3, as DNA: TGCGCCAGCGGGAGGACTAGCGACTCCTACGAGCAGTACTTC.

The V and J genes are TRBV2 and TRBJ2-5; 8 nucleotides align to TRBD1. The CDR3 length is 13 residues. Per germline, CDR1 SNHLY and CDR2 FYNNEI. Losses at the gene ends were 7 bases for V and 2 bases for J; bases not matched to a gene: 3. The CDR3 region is CASMTGVQETQYF. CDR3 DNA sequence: TGTGCCAGCATGACAGGGGTTCAAGAGACCCAGTACTTC.

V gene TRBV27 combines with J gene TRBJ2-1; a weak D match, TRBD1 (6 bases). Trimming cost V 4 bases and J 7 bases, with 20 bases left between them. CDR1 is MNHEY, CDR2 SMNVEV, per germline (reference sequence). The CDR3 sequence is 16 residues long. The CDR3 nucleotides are TGTGCCAGCAGTTCATTAGGGGGATTACAGGGAAATGAGCAGTTCTTC. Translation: CASSSLGGLQGNEQFF.

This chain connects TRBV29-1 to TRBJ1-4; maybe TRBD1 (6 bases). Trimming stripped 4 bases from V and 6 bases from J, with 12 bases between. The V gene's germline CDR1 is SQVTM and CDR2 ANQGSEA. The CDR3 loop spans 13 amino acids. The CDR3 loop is CSVVRRTDEKLFF. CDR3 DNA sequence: TGCAGCGTTGTTCGTAGGACAGATGAAAAACTGTTTTTT.

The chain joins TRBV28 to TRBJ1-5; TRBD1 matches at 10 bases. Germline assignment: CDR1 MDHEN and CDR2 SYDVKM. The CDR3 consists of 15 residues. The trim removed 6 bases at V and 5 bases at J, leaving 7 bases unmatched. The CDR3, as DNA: TGTGCCAGCAGGAGGACAGGGGGTATTGATCAGCCCCAGCATTTT. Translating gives CASRRTGGIDQPQHF.

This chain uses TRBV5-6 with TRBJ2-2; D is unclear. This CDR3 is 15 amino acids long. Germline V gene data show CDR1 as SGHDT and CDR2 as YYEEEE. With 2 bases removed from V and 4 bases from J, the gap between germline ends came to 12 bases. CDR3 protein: CASSFGQEITGELFF. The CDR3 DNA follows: TGTGCCAGCAGCTTTGGGCAGGAAATCACCGGGGAGCTGTTTTTT.

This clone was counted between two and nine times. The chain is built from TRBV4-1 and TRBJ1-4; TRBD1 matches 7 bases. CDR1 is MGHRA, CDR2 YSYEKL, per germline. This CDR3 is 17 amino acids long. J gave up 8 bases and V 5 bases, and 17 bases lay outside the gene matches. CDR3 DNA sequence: TGCGCCAGCAGCGATACAGGGGCCCGGGACGCAAAGGAAAAACTGTTTTTT. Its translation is CASSDTGARDAKEKLFF.

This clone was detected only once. CDR3 DNA: TGTGCCAGCAGTACCCTAGACAGGAGGAAACTGTTTTTT. This codes for CASSTLDRRKLFF. The V gene is TRBV28, the J gene TRBJ1-4; D perhaps matches TRBD1 (6 bases). Germline CDR1 and CDR2: MDHEN and SYDVKM. Trimming removed 5 bases at V and 11 bases at J, with 15 bases between. There are 13 residues in the CDR3. Full variable domain (remainder filled in from reference TRBV28 and TRBJ1-4): DVKVTQSSRYLVKRTGEKVFLECVQDMDHENMFWYRQDPGLGLRLIYFSYDVKMKEKGDIPEGYSVSREKKERFSLILESASTNQTSMYLCASSTLDRRKLFFGSGTQLSVL.

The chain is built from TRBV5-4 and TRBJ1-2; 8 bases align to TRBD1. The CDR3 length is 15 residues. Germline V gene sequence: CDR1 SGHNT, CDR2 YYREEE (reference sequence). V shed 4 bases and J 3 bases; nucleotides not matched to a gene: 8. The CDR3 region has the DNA TGTGCCAGCAGCGGGGGACAGGACAGAGACTATGGCTACACCTTC. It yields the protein CASSGGQDRDYGYTF.

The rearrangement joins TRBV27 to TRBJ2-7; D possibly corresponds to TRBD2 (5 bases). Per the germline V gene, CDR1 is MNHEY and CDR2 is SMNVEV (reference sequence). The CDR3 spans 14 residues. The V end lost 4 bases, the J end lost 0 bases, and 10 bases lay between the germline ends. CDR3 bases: TGTGCCAGCAGTTATAGCGTAATCTCCTACGAGCAGTACTTC. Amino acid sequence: CASSYSVISYEQYF.

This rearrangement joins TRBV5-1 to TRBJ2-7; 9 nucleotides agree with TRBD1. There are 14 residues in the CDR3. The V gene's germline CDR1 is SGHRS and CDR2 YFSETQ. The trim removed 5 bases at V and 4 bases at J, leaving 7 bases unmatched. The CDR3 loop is CASRDRGSRYEQYF. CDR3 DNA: TGCGCCAGCAGAGACAGGGGGTCAAGGTACGAGCAGTACTTC.

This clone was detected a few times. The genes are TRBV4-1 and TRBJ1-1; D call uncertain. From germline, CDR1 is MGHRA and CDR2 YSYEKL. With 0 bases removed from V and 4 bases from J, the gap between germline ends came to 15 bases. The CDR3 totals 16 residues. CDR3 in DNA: TGCGCCAGCAGCCAAGATGTCGTTGGCAGGTCCACTGAAGCTTTCTTT. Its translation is CASSQDVVGRSTEAFF.

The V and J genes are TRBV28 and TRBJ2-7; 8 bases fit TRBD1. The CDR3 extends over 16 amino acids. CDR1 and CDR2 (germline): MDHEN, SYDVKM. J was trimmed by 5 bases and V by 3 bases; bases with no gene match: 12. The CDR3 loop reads CASSFFRDRSFHEQYF. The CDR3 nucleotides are TGTGCCAGCAGTTTTTTTCGGGACAGGTCATTCCACGAGCAGTACTTC.

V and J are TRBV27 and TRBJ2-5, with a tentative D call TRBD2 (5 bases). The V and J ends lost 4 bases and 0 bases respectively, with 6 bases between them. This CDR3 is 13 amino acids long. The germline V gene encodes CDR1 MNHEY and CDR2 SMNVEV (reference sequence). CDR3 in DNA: TGTGCCAGCAGTTCAGCGGACCAAGAGACCCAGTACTTC. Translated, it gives CASSSADQETQYF.

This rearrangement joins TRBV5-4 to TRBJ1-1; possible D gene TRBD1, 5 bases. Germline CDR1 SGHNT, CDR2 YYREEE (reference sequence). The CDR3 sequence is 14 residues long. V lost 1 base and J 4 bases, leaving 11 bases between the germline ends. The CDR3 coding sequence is TGTGCCAGCAGCTTGATGGGGCAGGGCACTGAAGCTTTCTTT. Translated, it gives CASSLMGQGTEAFF.

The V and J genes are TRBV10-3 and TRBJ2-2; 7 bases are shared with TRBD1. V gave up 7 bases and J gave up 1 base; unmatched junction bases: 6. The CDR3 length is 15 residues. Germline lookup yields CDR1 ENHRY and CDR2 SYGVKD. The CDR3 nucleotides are TGTGCCATCATGTCCGGACAGGAGAACACCGGGGAGCTGTTTTTT. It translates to CAIMSGQENTGELFF.

The CDR3 loop reads CAWSTVHQPQHF. The CDR3 DNA sequence: TGTGCCTGGAGTACGGTCCATCAGCCCCAGCATTTT. The rearrangement links TRBV30 to TRBJ1-5; D uncertain. Germline V gives CDR1 GTSNPN, CDR2 SVGIG (reference sequence). This CDR3 comprises 12 residues. V was shortened by 2 bases and J by 5 bases, with 7 bases between the two germline ends.

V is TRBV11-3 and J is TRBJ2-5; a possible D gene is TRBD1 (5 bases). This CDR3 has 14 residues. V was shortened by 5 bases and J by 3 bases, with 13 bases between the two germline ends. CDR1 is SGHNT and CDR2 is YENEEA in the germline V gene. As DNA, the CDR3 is TGTGCCAGCAGCCAGGGCAGGACAAAAGAGACCCAGTACTTC. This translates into CASSQGRTKETQYF.

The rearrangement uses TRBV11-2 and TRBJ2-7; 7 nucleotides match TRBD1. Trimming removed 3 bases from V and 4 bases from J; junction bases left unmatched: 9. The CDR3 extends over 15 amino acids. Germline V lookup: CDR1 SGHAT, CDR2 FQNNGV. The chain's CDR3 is CASSFLRQGPYEQYF. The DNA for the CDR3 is TGTGCCAGCAGCTTCCTCCGACAGGGTCCGTACGAGCAGTACTTC.

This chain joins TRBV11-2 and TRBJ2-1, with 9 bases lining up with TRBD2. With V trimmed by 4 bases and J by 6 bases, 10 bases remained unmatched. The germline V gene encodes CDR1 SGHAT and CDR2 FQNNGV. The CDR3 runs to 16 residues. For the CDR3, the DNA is TGTGCCAGCAGCTCCGGGGGGGCTAGCGGGGTCAATGAGCAGTTCTTC. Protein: CASSSGGASGVNEQFF.

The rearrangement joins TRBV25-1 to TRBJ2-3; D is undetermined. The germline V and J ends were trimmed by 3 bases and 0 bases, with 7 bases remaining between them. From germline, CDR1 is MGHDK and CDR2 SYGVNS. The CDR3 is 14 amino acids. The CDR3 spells CASSEPGSTDTQYF. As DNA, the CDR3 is TGTGCCAGCAGTGAGCCCGGGAGCACAGATACGCAGTATTTT.

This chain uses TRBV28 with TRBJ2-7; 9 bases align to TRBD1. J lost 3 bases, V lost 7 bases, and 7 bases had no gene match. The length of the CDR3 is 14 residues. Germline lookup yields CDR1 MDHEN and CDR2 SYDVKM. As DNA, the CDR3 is TGTGCCAGCAAGGGACAGGGTCCTTACTACGAGCAGTACTTC. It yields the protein CASKGQGPYYEQYF.

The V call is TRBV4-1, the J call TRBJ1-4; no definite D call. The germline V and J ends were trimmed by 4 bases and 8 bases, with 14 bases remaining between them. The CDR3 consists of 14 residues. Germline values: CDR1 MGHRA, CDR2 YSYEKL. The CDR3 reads CASSPLHIGEKLFF. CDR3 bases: TGCGCCAGCAGCCCGCTACATATCGGGGAAAAACTGTTTTTT.

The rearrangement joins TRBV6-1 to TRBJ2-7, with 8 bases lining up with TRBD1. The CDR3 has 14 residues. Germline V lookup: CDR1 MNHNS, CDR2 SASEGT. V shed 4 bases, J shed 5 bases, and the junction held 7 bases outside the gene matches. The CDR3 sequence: CASSGGTGGHEQYF. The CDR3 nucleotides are TGTGCCAGCAGTGGCGGGACAGGTGGCCACGAGCAGTACTTC.

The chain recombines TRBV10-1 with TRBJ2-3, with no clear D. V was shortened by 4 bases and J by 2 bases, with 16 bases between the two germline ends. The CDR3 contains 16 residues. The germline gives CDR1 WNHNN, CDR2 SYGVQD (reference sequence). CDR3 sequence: CASSGVLDSNTDTQYF. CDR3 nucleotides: TGCGCCAGCAGTGGGGTCTTAGACTCCAACACAGATACGCAGTATTTT.

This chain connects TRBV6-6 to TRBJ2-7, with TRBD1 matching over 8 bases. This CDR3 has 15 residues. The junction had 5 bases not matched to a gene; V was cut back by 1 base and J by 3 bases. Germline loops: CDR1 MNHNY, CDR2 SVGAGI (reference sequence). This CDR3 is CASSYLQGDYYEQYF. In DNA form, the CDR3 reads TGTGCCAGCAGTTACTTACAGGGGGATTACTACGAGCAGTACTTC.

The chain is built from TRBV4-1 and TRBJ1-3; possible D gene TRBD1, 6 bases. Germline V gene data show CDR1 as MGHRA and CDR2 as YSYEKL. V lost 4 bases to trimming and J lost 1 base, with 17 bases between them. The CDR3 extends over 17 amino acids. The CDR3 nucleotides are TGCGCCAGCAGCCTTTTACAGGGAGAAAGGTCTGGAAACACCATATATTTT. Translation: CASSLLQGERSGNTIYF.